What follows are 13 T cell receptor beta chains derived from one specimen sequenced in a study of T cell repertoires in cytomegalovirus infection (dated 2019 in TCRdb). For sequencing, an Illumina HiSeq 1500 was employed. Clones were called with MiXCR by TCRdb after fastp trimmed the public reads at Q25, and only in-frame beta chains were retained. Each entry merges the rows of one CDR3 protein and shows their most common DNA and genes. A total of fewer than 1,000,000 distinct CDR3 sequences appear in this sample, approximately 31% of them only once. About an eighth of the sample belongs to the ten largest clones. Read against the paper, the sample's treatment or condition label means: in vitro stimulation with specific CMV peptide epitopes to enrich CMV-specific T cells. These receptors' targets are unknown. The sequenced sample was cultured CD8+ T cells from PBMCs, obtained from culture after CMV antigen stimulation. All receptors come from a human donor in good health (CMV status not recorded). Some clones in this sample may be carry-over from other donors' samples.

The chain links TRBV7-7 to TRBJ2-5; the match to TRBD1 covers 12 bases. Germline CDR1 is SSHAT and CDR2 is FNYEAQ (reference sequence). Trimming cost V 5 bases and J 1 base; bases outside gene matches: 5. The CDR3 totals 16 residues. CDR3 nucleotide sequence: TGTGCCAGCAGCCTCCGGGACAGGGGGCCCCAAGAGACCCAGTACTTC. Translating gives CASSLRDRGPQETQYF.

This clonotype was seen more than once but under ten times. The chain recombines TRBV2 with TRBJ2-7; D possibly corresponds to TRBD2 (5 bases). V lost 2 bases and J 2 bases, leaving 13 bases between the germline ends. This CDR3 comprises 15 residues. Per germline, CDR1 SNHLY and CDR2 FYNNEI. CDR3 residues: CASSELGSGTYEQYV. The DNA of the CDR3 is TGTGCCAGCAGTGAATTGGGCAGCGGTACCTACGAGCAGTACGTC.

The rearrangement uses TRBV5-5 and TRBJ2-1; 11 nucleotides agree with TRBD2. Germline V CDR1 and CDR2: SGHKS, YYEKEE (reference sequence). J lost 0 bases, V lost 0 bases, and 8 bases had no gene match. CDR3 length: 19 amino acids. The CDR3 sequence is CASSLGSLAGVLSYNEQFF. The CDR3 DNA reads as TGTGCCAGCAGCTTGGGGTCACTAGCGGGGGTTCTCTCCTACAATGAGCAGTTCTTC.

This clonotype has a handful of counts. The chain carries TRBV11-2 and TRBJ2-5; the D is unclear. The CDR3 sequence is 15 residues long. V was pared by 8 bases and J by 1 base, with 17 bases between. From germline, CDR1 is SGHAT and CDR2 FQNNGV. The CDR3 protein is CASGNKPISQETQYF. The CDR3 DNA reads as TGTGCCAGCGGGAACAAACCTATAAGCCAAGAGACCCAGTACTTC.

The chain carries TRBV7-9 and TRBJ1-2; D gene ambiguous. Germline loops: CDR1 SEHNR, CDR2 FQNEAQ (reference sequence). The V gene lost 5 bases and the J gene lost 6 bases, with 13 bases spanning the gap. The CDR3 runs 13 residues. The CDR3 region is CASSPREGHGYTF. The CDR3 DNA reads as TGTGCCAGCAGCCCCCGCGAAGGTCATGGCTACACCTTC.

The chain employs TRBV6-2 or TRBV6-3 and TRBJ2-7; tentative D call: TRBD2 (5 bases). Trimming removed 5 bases from V and 6 bases from J, with 17 bases in between. Germline V CDR1 and CDR2: MNHEY, SVGEGT. The CDR3 runs to 14 residues. CDR3 in DNA: TGTGCCAGCAGTAACGCGCGACTACCCCGCGAGCAGTACGTC. It yields the protein CASSNARLPREQYV.

This sequence joins TRBV4-1 and TRBJ2-1; 7 positions agree with TRBD1. The V gene's germline CDR1 is MGHRA and CDR2 YSYEKL. The CDR3 has 12 amino acids. V shed 3 bases, J shed 15 bases, and the junction held 8 bases outside the gene matches. The CDR3 DNA follows: TGCGCCAGCAGCCACGACAGGGAGTGTCTGTTCTTC. It specifies CASSHDRECLFF.

This clonotype was seen many times. The V and J genes are TRBV7-2 and TRBJ1-6, with D possibly TRBD1 on 6 matching bases. The V gene lost 5 bases and the J gene lost 8 bases, with 19 bases spanning the gap. The CDR3 totals 16 residues. Per the germline V gene, CDR1 is SGHTA and CDR2 is FQGNSA. CDR3 sequence (DNA): TGTGCCAGCAGCGCCCACCCGGACAGACCCTATTCACCCCTCCACTTT. Its protein is CASSAHPDRPYSPLHF. The whole variable domain, remainder taken from reference TRBV7-2 and TRBJ1-6, is GAGVSQSPSNKVTEKGKDVELRCDPISGHTALYWYRQSLGQGLEFLIYFQGNSAPDKSGLPSDRFSAERTGGSVSTLTIQRTQQEDSAVYLCASSAHPDRPYSPLHFGNGTRLTVT.

This chain's CDR3 is CASSDGTGEYGNTIYF. DNA for the CDR3: TGTGCCAGCAGTGACGGGACAGGGGAATATGGAAACACCATATATTTT. This chain connects TRBV12-3 or TRBV12-4 to TRBJ1-3, with 10 bases identical to TRBD1. Trimming at V came to 5 bases and at J to 3 bases, leaving 7 bases not matched to a gene. The length of the CDR3 is 16 residues.

This chain uses TRBV6-5 with TRBJ2-1; TRBD1 aligns across 10 bases. This CDR3 region has 15 residues. The junction had 9 bases not matched to a gene; V was cut back by 6 bases and J by 7 bases. Per the germline V gene, CDR1 is MNHEY and CDR2 is SVGAGI. CDR3 amino acids: CASSYRQGAQNEQFF. The CDR3 region has the DNA TGTGCCAGCAGCTATAGACAGGGGGCGCAAAATGAGCAGTTCTTC.

The V gene is TRBV7-4, the J gene TRBJ2-7; 8 bases line up with TRBD1. V gave up 4 bases and J gave up 5 bases; unmatched junction bases: 7. This CDR3 has 14 residues. Germline V gene data show CDR1 as SGHVT and CDR2 as SQSDAQ. CDR3 sequence reads: CASSSPGQVNEQYF. The CDR3 nucleotides are TGTGCCAGCAGCTCCCCGGGACAGGTAAACGAGCAGTACTTC.

This clonotype was seen more than once but under ten times. The chain uses TRBV24-1 and TRBJ2-3; D is possibly TRBD2 (6 bases). The V gene's germline CDR1 is KGHDR and CDR2 SFDVKD. The V gene lost 5 bases and the J gene lost 4 bases, with 12 bases spanning the gap. The CDR3 loop spans 14 amino acids. The CDR3 bases are TGTGCCACCAGTGTCAGGGACTTTTCAGATACGCAGTATTTT. Protein: CATSVRDFSDTQYF.

This clonotype was found once. This chain connects TRBV24-1 to TRBJ2-1, with D possibly matching TRBD2 (5 bases). Trimming shortened V by 0 bases and J by 12 bases, and 8 bases separated the two germline ends. This CDR3 has 12 amino acids. CDR1 is KGHDR, CDR2 SFDVKD, per germline. CDR3 coding DNA: TGTGCCACCAGTGATTTGCGCCGGGGGCAGTTCTTC. Residues: CATSDLRRGQFF.